These 28 T cell receptor beta chains originate from one sample sequenced in a study of T cell changes during pregnancy in multiple sclerosis. Profiling relied on immunoSEQ multiplex PCR, and the TCRdb table lists in-frame clones only, not all of them. The table has about 50,000 clones, 80% to 95% seen once. The input for sequencing was CD4+ T cells from peripheral blood mononuclear cells, taken in the second trimester of pregnancy. The receptors were sampled from a female donor with multiple sclerosis, enrolled in a pregnancy study.

This chain uses TRBV30 with TRBJ1-5, with D perhaps TRBD1 (5 bases). Germline-derived CDR1 and CDR2 are GTSNPN and SVGIG (reference sequence). This CDR3 comprises 14 residues. Between the trimmed V and J ends, which lost 1 base and 2 bases, there was a span of 9 bases. The CDR3 spells CAWSAGGGNQPQHF. The CDR3, as DNA: TGTGCCTGGAGTGCGGGGGGTGGCAATCAGCCCCAGCATTTT.

The rearrangement uses TRBV15 and TRBJ1-2; D is uncertain. CDR1 LNHNV and CDR2 YYDKDF come from the germline V gene (reference sequence). The CDR3 loop spans 13 amino acids. V lost 1 base, J lost 2 bases, and 5 bases lay in between. CDR3 sequence: CATSRVENYGYTF. Written as DNA, the CDR3 is TGTGCCACCAGCAGAGTTGAGAACTATGGCTACACCTTC.

This clone showed up just a few times. The V call is TRBV10-3, the J call TRBJ2-7, with D unresolved. There are 11 residues in the CDR3. The V gene lost 6 bases and the J gene lost 2 bases, with 5 bases spanning the gap. Germline assignment: CDR1 ENHRY and CDR2 SYGVKD. The CDR3 DNA follows: TGTGCCATCAGCAAAACCTACGAGCAGTACTTC. Translating gives CAISKTYEQYF.

The chain uses TRBV6-5 and TRBJ1-1, with D tentatively TRBD1 (5 bases). Looked up from germline, CDR1 is MNHEY and CDR2 is SVGAGI. Trimming stripped 6 bases from V and 1 base from J, with 12 bases between. The CDR3 is 14 residues long. This CDR3 reads CASRGDGGNTEAFF. The DNA of the CDR3 is TGTGCCAGCAGGGGGGACGGGGGGAACACTGAAGCTTTCTTT.

The rearrangement uses TRBV2 and TRBJ2-2; a weak D match, TRBD2 (5 bases). Deletions cut 0 bases from V and 5 bases from J, with 10 bases between. In germline, CDR1 is SNHLY, CDR2 FYNNEI. CDR3 length equals 15 residues. The CDR3 DNA reads as TGTGCCAGCAGTGAAGCGGGAACTAGAACCGGGGAGCTGTTTTTT. Translated, it gives CASSEAGTRTGELFF.

This chain links TRBV30 with TRBJ2-3; D is ambiguous. The CDR3 extends over 15 amino acids. Germline V gives CDR1 GTSNPN, CDR2 SVGIG (reference sequence). Trimming stripped 0 bases from V and 3 bases from J, with 13 bases between. CDR3 sequence (DNA): TGTGCCTGGAGTGTAGTTAGAGCGATTACAGATACGCAGTATTTT. Its protein product is CAWSVVRAITDTQYF. Full variable domain (outside the CDR3, taken from reference TRBV30 and TRBJ2-3): SQTIHQWPATLVQPVGSPLSLECTVEGTSNPNLYWYRQAAGRGLQLLFYSVGIGQISSEVPQNLSASRPQDRQFILSSKKLLLSDSGFYLCAWSVVRAITDTQYFGPGTRLTVL.

V is TRBV7-9 and J is TRBJ2-7; possibly TRBD1 for D (6 bases). The germline V and J ends were trimmed by 4 bases and 6 bases, with 13 bases remaining between them. The CDR3 runs 13 residues. Germline values: CDR1 SEHNR, CDR2 FQNEAQ (reference sequence). Here the CDR3 DNA reads TGTGCCAGCAGCTCTTCTACAGGGAGCGAGCAGTACTTC. Its translation: CASSSSTGSEQYF.

V is TRBV7-2 and J is TRBJ2-1; D ambiguous. The length of the CDR3 is 16 residues. Trimming shortened V by 2 bases and J by 5 bases, and 16 bases separated the two germline ends. Germline assignment: CDR1 SGHTA and CDR2 FQGNSA. CDR3 loop: CASSLLREFAHNEQFF. The CDR3 DNA is TGTGCCAGCAGCTTACTTCGAGAATTCGCCCACAATGAGCAGTTCTTC.

The chain combines TRBV2 with TRBJ1-1, with D possibly TRBD1 on 5 matching bases. From germline, CDR1 is SNHLY and CDR2 FYNNEI. This CDR3 is built from 12 residues. Trimming shortened V by 4 bases and J by 4 bases, and 7 bases separated the two germline ends. As DNA, the CDR3 is TGTGCCAGCAGTGCCAGGGTCACTGAAGCTTTCTTT. Translated: CASSARVTEAFF.

The V gene is TRBV5-1, the J gene TRBJ1-1; 8 positions agree with TRBD1. V lost 0 bases, J lost 4 bases, and 8 bases stayed unmatched. The length of the CDR3 is 16 residues. Germline V lookup: CDR1 SGHRS, CDR2 YFSETQ. CDR3 coding DNA: TGCGCCAGCAGCTTGGACCCCCACAGGGGGGGCACTGAAGCTTTCTTT. This gives the protein CASSLDPHRGGTEAFF.

This clone was seen a single time. The V gene is TRBV11-2, the J gene TRBJ1-6; D may be TRBD1 (6 bases). Germline CDR1 is SGHAT and CDR2 is FQNNGV. The CDR3 covers 18 residues. The V end was cut by 1 base, the J end by 4 bases, with 17 bases between. For the CDR3, the DNA is TGTGCCAGCAGCTTAGTTTTAAGGACAGCCGTTTATAATTCACCCCTCCACTTT. Protein product: CASSLVLRTAVYNSPLHF.

The chain carries TRBV9 and TRBJ1-1, with D tentatively TRBD1 (5 bases). Trimming pared 4 bases from V and 1 base from J, leaving 11 bases between. This CDR3 is 14 amino acids long. CDR1 is SGDLS, CDR2 YYNGEE, per germline. The DNA of the CDR3 is TGTGCCAGCAGCCTAACGGGGGGGAACACTGAAGCTTTCTTT. It yields the protein CASSLTGGNTEAFF. The variable domain in full, completed from reference TRBV9 and TRBJ1-1, reads DSGVTQTPKHLITATGQRVTLRCSPRSGDLSVYWYQQSLDQGLQFLIQYYNGEERAKGNILERFSAQQFPDLHSELNLSSLELGDSALYFCASSLTGGNTEAFFGQGTRLTVV.

The chain is built from TRBV15 and TRBJ2-1, with 13 positions matching TRBD2. J lost 5 bases, V lost 0 bases, and 19 bases had no gene match. Germline values: CDR1 LNHNV, CDR2 YYDKDF (reference sequence). CDR3 length equals 22 residues. CDR3 region: CATSRDPRRAYGTSGDDNEQFF. In DNA, the CDR3 is TGTGCCACCAGCAGAGATCCTAGGCGGGCTTATGGGACTAGCGGGGATGACAATGAGCAGTTCTTC.

The rearrangement links TRBV21-1 to TRBJ1-5. TRBV21-1 is tagged as a pseudogene. CDR3 length equals 15 residues. DNA for the CDR3: TGTGCCAGCAGCAGGGGTCTTCGGGGGTTGCAGCCCCAGCATTTT. Translating it yields CASSRGLRGLQPQHF.

The count of this clone is one. This sequence joins TRBV2 and TRBJ1-4, with 7 positions matching TRBD1. V lost 7 bases to trimming and J lost 2 bases; unmatched junction nucleotides: 4. CDR1 SNHLY and CDR2 FYNNEI come from the germline V gene. The CDR3 loop spans 14 amino acids. The CDR3 loop reads CASTEQGTNEKLFF. The CDR3 bases are TGTGCCAGCACAGAACAGGGGACTAATGAAAAACTGTTTTTT. Combining the CDR3 with reference TRBV2 and TRBJ1-4 gives the whole variable domain EPEVTQTPSHQVTQMGQEVILRCVPISNHLYFYWYRQILGQKVEFLVSFYNNEISEKSEIFDDQFSVERPDGSNFTLKIRSTKLEDSAMYFCASTEQGTNEKLFFGSGTQLSVL.

The chain uses TRBV28 and TRBJ2-3; D is uncertain. Trimming removed 6 bases from V and 3 bases from J, with 13 bases in between. The CDR3 is 14 amino acids. CDR1 MDHEN and CDR2 SYDVKM come from the germline V gene. The CDR3 DNA sequence: TGTGCCAGCAGCCGAAAAGACACGACAGATACGCAGTATTTT. Its protein product is CASSRKDTTDTQYF.

Written as DNA, the CDR3 is TGTGCCAGCAGCCCTAGGACAGGGTCTGGAAACACCATATATTTT. This translates into CASSPRTGSGNTIYF. The chain couples TRBV7-9 to TRBJ1-3; 8 positions agree with TRBD1. Losses at the gene ends were 5 bases for V and 1 base for J; bases not matched to a gene: 4. CDR1 and CDR2 (germline): SEHNR, FQNEAQ (reference sequence). This CDR3 has 15 amino acids.

The V call is TRBV9, the J call TRBJ2-2, with TRBD2 matching over 8 bases. This CDR3 is 14 amino acids long. Trimming at V came to 4 bases and at J to 7 bases, leaving 6 bases not matched to a gene. Looked up from germline, CDR1 is SGDLS and CDR2 is YYNGEE. Here the CDR3 DNA reads TGTGCCAGCAGCCCCAGCGGGAGTGACGGGGAGCTGTTTTTT. Translation: CASSPSGSDGELFF.

This chain joins TRBV6-1 and TRBJ1-1; D is possibly TRBD1 (5 bases). Trimming shortened V by 2 bases and J by 4 bases, and 20 bases separated the two germline ends. Germline V CDR1 and CDR2: MNHNS, SASEGT. This CDR3 contains 17 residues. DNA of the CDR3: TGTGCCAGCAGTGAACTACCCCAGGAGGTGGGGGGCACTGAAGCTTTCTTT. Its protein product is CASSELPQEVGGTEAFF.

The V and J genes are TRBV2 and TRBJ1-4; 7 bases are shared with TRBD1. Germline V gene sequence: CDR1 SNHLY, CDR2 FYNNEI. With 5 bases clipped from V and 3 bases from J, the junction kept 3 bases outside the gene matches. This CDR3 has 14 amino acids. CDR3 residues: CASSSGTANEKLFF. CDR3 nucleotide sequence: TGTGCCAGCAGTTCCGGGACAGCTAATGAAAAACTGTTTTTT.

The CDR3 bases are TGTGCCAGCAGCTTGGGGGGACAGGGGGATCGGAATGAGCAGTTCTTC. This sequence encodes CASSLGGQGDRNEQFF. The gene calls are TRBV7-3 and TRBJ2-1, with 11 bases fitting TRBD1. The CDR3 has 16 amino acids. The germline gives CDR1 SGHTA, CDR2 FQGTGA. V dropped 3 bases and J dropped 7; count of bases not matched to a gene: 8.

This clone was observed a handful of times. The chain links TRBV29-1 to TRBJ2-3, with 7 positions matching TRBD1. The J segment lost 3 bases and the V segment lost 5 bases, leaving 5 bases of the junction unmatched. Germline lookup yields CDR1 SQVTM and CDR2 ANQGSEA. The CDR3 spans 13 residues. CDR3 loop: CSVQETGTDTQYF. The DNA for the CDR3 is TGCAGCGTTCAGGAGACAGGGACAGATACGCAGTATTTT.

The chain is built from TRBV5-6 and TRBJ1-1; possibly TRBD1 for D (5 bases). The V gene lost 1 base and the J gene lost 1 base, with 5 bases spanning the gap. CDR3 length: 13 residues. CDR1 and CDR2 (germline): SGHDT, YYEEEE. The CDR3 DNA follows: TGTGCCAGCAGCTTGAGGGGGAACACTGAAGCTTTCTTT. It specifies CASSLRGNTEAFF.

The J gene is TRBJ2-5, the V gene TRBV5-1; 8 positions agree with TRBD1. CDR1 and CDR2 (germline): SGHRS, YFSETQ. V lost 4 bases to trimming and J lost 5 bases; unmatched junction nucleotides: 7. This CDR3 is built from 14 residues. CDR3: CASSDWTGRETQYF. The CDR3 nucleotides read TGCGCCAGCAGCGATTGGACAGGGAGGGAGACCCAGTACTTC.

The V and J genes are TRBV5-6 and TRBJ2-2; 11 bases match TRBD1. Germline V gives CDR1 SGHDT, CDR2 YYEEEE. This CDR3 spans 16 amino acids. Germline trimming cut 0 bases from V and 5 bases from J; bases unmatched to any gene: 3. The CDR3 DNA sequence: TGTGCCAGCAGCTTGGCGGACAGGGGGCTGACCGGGGAGCTGTTTTTT. Translating it yields CASSLADRGLTGELFF. Full variable domain (rest looked up from reference TRBV5-6 and TRBJ2-2): DAGVTQSPTHLIKTRGQQVTLRCSPKSGHDTVSWYQQALGQGPQFIFQYYEEEERQRGNFPDRFSGHQFPNYSSELNVNALLLGDSALYLCASSLADRGLTGELFFGEGSRLTVL.

A few counts support this clone. The CDR3 reads CASSLPRGTGVYEQYF. The CDR3 nucleotides are TGTGCCAGCAGCTTACCCAGGGGGACTGGGGTCTACGAGCAGTACTTC. The chain joins TRBV7-2 to TRBJ2-7; weak D call: TRBD1 (7 bases). Germline CDR1 and CDR2: SGHTA and FQGNSA. Trimming took off 2 bases at V and 3 bases at J, with 17 bases between the two ends. There are 16 residues in the CDR3.

V and J are TRBV18 and TRBJ1-1; 8 positions agree with TRBD1. V shed 9 bases and J 3 bases; nucleotides not matched to a gene: 15. This CDR3 comprises 16 residues. CDR1 is KGHSH, CDR2 LQKENI, per germline. The CDR3 sequence: CASLPGQAFGYTEAFF. In nucleotides, the CDR3 is TGTGCCAGTCTTCCGGGACAGGCGTTTGGTTACACTGAAGCTTTCTTT.

This chain uses TRBV7-2 with TRBJ2-3; 10 positions match TRBD2. After removal of 3 bases from V and 6 bases from J, the junction contained 6 bases not matched to a gene. CDR3 length: 15 amino acids. Germline CDR1 reads SGHTA; CDR2 reads FQGNSA. The DNA of the CDR3 is TGTGCCAGCAGCTTTCAGCGGGGGGGCAGCGATACGCAGTATTTT. Translating it yields CASSFQRGGSDTQYF.